The TCR beta chain under discussion was sequenced for a study of cytomegalovirus exposure and HLA in healthy donors. As for the study in general: Findings of an earlier analysis included 117 million unique TCR beta sequences from 190 million or so T cells. Study-wide points: A likely sequencing artifact accounted for one observed cluster of highly shared sequence variants. In a later analysis, the majority of CMV-associated beta chains seemingly showed HLA restriction.

PCR primers comprised 60 Vbeta and 13 Jbeta primers. Only in-frame clones appear in the TCRdb table, and some are missing; sequencing was by immunoSEQ multiplex PCR. Of 250,000 to 300,000 clones listed, about 83% are singletons. On this clone itself: Antigen: not known.

Germline-derived CDR1 and CDR2 are GTSNPN and SVGIG (reference sequence). The CDR3 loop spans 14 amino acids. The ends were cut back, 4 bases at V and 0 bases at J, with 11 bases in the middle. The V call is TRBV30, the J call TRBJ2-3, with a possible D match to TRBD2 (7 bases). Sample: PBMCs. The sequence was obtained from a woman in her 40s in good health and CMV-seropositive. CDR3 DNA: TGTGCCTGGATGGGGGGGCCAAGCACAGATACGCAGTATTTT. This encodes CAWMGGPSTDTQYF.